What follows is one TCR beta chain and its context. These data come from a study of ipilimumab plus nivolumab after autologous stem cell transplantation. Study as a whole: Median doses per patient: roughly five ipilimumab, under ten nivolumab.

Generated by immunoSEQ multiplex PCR, the TCRdb table keeps only in-frame clones and is missing some. The repertoire consists of around 19,000 clones, with around 81% occurring once and the leading ten covering about 6.3%. The sequencing used PBMCs, collected in a trial of ipilimumab plus nivolumab as post-transplant consolidation. The clonotype was recovered from a male donor with diffuse large B-cell lymphoma.

The DNA for the CDR3 is TGTGCCTCGCGCGACGGGACTAGCGGTAAAGAGACCCAGTACTTC. The encoded protein is CASRDGTSGKETQYF. This rearrangement joins TRBV2 to TRBJ2-5; 11 nucleotides line up with TRBD2. The CDR3 sequence is 15 residues long. CDR1 is SNHLY, CDR2 FYNNEI, per germline. J was trimmed by 3 bases and V by 11 bases; bases with no gene match: 11.